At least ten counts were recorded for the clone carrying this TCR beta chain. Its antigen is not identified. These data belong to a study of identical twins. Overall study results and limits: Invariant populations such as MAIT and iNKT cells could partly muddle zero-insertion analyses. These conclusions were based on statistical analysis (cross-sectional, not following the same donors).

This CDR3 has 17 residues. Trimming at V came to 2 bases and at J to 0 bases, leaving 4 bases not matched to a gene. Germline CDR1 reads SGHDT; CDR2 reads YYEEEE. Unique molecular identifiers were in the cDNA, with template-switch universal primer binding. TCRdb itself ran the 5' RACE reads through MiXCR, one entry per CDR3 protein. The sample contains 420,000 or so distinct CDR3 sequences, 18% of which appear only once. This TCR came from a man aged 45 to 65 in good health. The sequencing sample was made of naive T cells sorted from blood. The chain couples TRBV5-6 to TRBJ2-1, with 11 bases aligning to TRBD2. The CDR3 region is CASSLTSGSNSYNEQFF. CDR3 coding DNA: TGTGCCAGCAGCTTAACTAGCGGGAGTAACTCCTACAATGAGCAGTTCTTC.